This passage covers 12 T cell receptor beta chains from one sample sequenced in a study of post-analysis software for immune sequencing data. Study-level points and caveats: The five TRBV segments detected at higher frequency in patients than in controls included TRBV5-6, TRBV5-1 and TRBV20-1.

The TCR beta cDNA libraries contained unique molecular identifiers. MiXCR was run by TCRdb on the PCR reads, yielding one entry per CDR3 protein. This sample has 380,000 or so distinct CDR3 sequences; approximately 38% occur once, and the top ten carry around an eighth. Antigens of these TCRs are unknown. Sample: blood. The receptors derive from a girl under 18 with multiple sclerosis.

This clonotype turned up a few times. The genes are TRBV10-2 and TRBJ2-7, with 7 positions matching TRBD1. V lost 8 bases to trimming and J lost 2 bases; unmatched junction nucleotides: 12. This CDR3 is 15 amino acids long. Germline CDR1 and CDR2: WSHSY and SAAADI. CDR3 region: CASFERQGFPYEQYF. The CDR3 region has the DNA TGCGCCAGCTTTGAAAGACAGGGTTTTCCCTACGAGCAGTACTTC.

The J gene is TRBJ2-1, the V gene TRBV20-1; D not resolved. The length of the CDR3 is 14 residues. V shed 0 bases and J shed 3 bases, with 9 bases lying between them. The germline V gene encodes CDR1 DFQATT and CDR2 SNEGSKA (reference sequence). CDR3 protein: CSARDQRYYNEQFF. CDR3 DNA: TGCAGTGCTAGAGATCAGCGCTACTACAATGAGCAGTTCTTC.

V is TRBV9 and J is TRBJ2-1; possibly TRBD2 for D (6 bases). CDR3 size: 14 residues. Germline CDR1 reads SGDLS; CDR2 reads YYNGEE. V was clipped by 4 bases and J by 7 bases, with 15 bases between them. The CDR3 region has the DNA TGTGCCAGCAGCCCCCTGGGACTGTTTAATGAGCAGTTCTTC. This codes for CASSPLGLFNEQFF. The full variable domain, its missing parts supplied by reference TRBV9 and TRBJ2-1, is DSGVTQTPKHLITATGQRVTLRCSPRSGDLSVYWYQQSLDQGLQFLIQYYNGEERAKGNILERFSAQQFPDLHSELNLSSLELGDSALYFCASSPLGLFNEQFFGPGTRLTVL.

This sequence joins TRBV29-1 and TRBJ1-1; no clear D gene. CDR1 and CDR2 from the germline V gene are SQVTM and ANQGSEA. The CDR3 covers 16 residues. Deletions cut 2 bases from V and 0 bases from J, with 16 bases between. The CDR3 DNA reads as TGCAGCGTTGAACCCGAGTCGGGGTTCATGAACACTGAAGCTTTCTTT. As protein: CSVEPESGFMNTEAFF.

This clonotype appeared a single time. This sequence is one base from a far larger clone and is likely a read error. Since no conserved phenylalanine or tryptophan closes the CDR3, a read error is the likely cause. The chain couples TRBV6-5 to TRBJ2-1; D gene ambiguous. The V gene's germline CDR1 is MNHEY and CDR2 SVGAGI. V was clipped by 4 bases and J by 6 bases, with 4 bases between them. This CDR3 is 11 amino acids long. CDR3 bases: TGTGCCAGCAGTTTGGGCAATGAGCAGTTCCTC. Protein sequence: CASSLGNEQFL.

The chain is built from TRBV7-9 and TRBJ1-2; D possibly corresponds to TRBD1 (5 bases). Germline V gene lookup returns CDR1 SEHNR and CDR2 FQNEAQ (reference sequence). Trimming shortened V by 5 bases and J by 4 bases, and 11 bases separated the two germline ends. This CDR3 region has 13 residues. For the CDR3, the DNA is TGTGCCAGCAGCAATGCGGGACTCTATGGCTACACCTTC. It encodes CASSNAGLYGYTF.

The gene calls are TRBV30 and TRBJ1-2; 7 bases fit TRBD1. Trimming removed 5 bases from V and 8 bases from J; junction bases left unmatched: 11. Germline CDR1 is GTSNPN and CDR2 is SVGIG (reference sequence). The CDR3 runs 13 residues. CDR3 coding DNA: TGTGCCTGGGGGTCACAGGGGTCTGGCGGCTACACCTTC. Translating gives CAWGSQGSGGYTF.

The CDR3 spells CASSQPAGGAYEQYF. The CDR3 coding sequence is TGTGCCAGCAGCCAACCAGCGGGGGGGGCCTACGAGCAGTACTTC. The rearrangement uses TRBV4-2 and TRBJ2-7; 10 bases fit TRBD2. CDR1 is LGHNA and CDR2 is YNFKEQ in the germline V gene. V was pared by 2 bases and J by 2 bases, with 3 bases of the junction left unmatched. This CDR3 contains 15 residues.

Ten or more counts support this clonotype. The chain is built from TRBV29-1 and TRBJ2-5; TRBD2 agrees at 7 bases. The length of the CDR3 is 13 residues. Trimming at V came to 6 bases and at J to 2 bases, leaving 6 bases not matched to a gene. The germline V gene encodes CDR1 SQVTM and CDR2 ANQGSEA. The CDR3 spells CSVETSRQETQYF. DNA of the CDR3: TGCAGCGTGGAGACTAGCAGGCAAGAGACCCAGTACTTC.

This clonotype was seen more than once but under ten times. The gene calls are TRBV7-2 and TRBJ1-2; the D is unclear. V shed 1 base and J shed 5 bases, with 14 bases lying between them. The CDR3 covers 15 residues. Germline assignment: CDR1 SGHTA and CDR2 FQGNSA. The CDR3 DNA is TGTGCCAGCAGCTTAGAAGGCGGCCATACATATGGCTACACCTTC. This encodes CASSLEGGHTYGYTF.

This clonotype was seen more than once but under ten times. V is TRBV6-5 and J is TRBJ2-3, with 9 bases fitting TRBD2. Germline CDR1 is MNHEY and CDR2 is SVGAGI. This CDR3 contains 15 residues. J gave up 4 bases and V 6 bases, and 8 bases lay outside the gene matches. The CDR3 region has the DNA TGTGCCAGCAGACGCGGGGGGGGCTTTCCAGATACGCAGTATTTT. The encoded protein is CASRRGGGFPDTQYF.

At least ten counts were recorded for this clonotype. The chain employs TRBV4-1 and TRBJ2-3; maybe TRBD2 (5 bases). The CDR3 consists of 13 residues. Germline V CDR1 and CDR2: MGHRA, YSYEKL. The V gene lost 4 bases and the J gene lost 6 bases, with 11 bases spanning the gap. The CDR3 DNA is TGCGCCAGCAGCCCACTAGTTAGCGATACGCAGTATTTT. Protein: CASSPLVSDTQYF.